The 3 T cell receptor beta chains presented below share a single source sample, sequenced in a study of long-term antiretroviral therapy in people with HIV. This was the immunoSEQ v3.0 assay at survey level. Only in-frame clones appear in the TCRdb table, and some are missing; sequencing was by immunoSEQ multiplex PCR. Of tens of thousands of clones listed, roughly 84% were seen once; the top ten hold under 8%. The input for sequencing was unsorted PBMCs, taken 0.4 years after starting antiretroviral therapy. These receptor sequences come from a man aged 18-30 years with HIV.

J is TRBJ2-1 and V is TRBV6-1; 7 bases match TRBD1. V dropped 3 bases and J dropped 5; count of bases not matched to a gene: 7. CDR1 and CDR2 from the germline V gene are MNHNS and SASEGT. CDR3 length: 15 residues. The DNA of the CDR3 is TGTGCCAGCAGTGACAGGGGACAGACCAACAATGAGCAGTTCTTC. Translation: CASSDRGQTNNEQFF.

This chain uses TRBV2 with TRBJ2-7; 7 bases agree with TRBD2. The CDR3 runs 14 residues. The J segment lost 0 bases and the V segment lost 7 bases, leaving 6 bases of the junction unmatched. Germline V CDR1 and CDR2: SNHLY, FYNNEI. The CDR3: CASMGGGSSYEQYF. The CDR3 region has the DNA TGTGCCAGCATGGGGGGAGGGAGCTCCTACGAGCAGTACTTC.

The chain couples TRBV7-3 to TRBJ2-1; 9 bases match TRBD2. The CDR3 is made up of 21 amino acids. Looked up from germline, CDR1 is SGHTA and CDR2 is FQGTGA. V was clipped by 4 bases and J by 2 bases; unmatched bases: 21. The CDR3 loop is CASSSYVPIAGGRAAYNEQFF. In DNA form, the CDR3 reads TGTGCCAGCAGCTCCTACGTACCTATCGCAGGCGGGAGGGCCGCCTACAATGAGCAGTTCTTC.